The 27 T cell receptor beta chains in this list originate from one sample, sequenced in a study of blood T cell repertoires in COVID-19. The table came from immunoSEQ multiplex PCR; TCRdb's copy has only in-frame clones and leaves some out. The repertoire has about 64,000 clones, 84% of them found once; the top ten carry about 6%. The specimen was peripheral blood. The receptors here all came from a woman aged 55-70 years with acute or convalescent COVID-19.

V and J are TRBV3-1 (or the pseudogene TRBV3-2) and TRBJ2-7; D may be TRBD1 (6 bases). Trimming pared 1 base from V and 6 bases from J, leaving 16 bases between. The CDR3 is 15 residues long. Germline V CDR1 and CDR2: LGHDT, YNNKEL (reference sequence). CDR3 protein: CASSQAISGVGEQYF. The DNA of the CDR3 is TGTGCCAGCAGCCAAGCTATATCAGGGGTGGGCGAGCAGTACTTC.

V usage is TRBV21-1 and J usage is TRBJ2-7; TRBD1 was called by the table and not checked on the DNA. TRBV21-1 is a recognized pseudogene. This CDR3 spans 13 amino acids. The CDR3 here is CASSKGQGFEQYF. The CDR3 bases are TGTGCCAGCAGCAAAGGACAGGGCTTCGAGCAGTACTTC.

V is TRBV4-1 and J is TRBJ1-2; D is ambiguous. Germline V lookup: CDR1 MGHRA, CDR2 YSYEKL. V lost 0 bases to trimming and J lost 5 bases, with 10 bases between them. The CDR3 runs to 14 residues. The CDR3 sequence: CASSQDGADYGYTF. The DNA for the CDR3 is TGCGCCAGCAGCCAAGATGGAGCGGATTATGGCTACACCTTC.

Concerning this clone: One end of the junction fails to match germline, which may point to a read error. This chain uses TRBV5-1 with TRBJ2-5, with a tentative D call TRBD1 (6 bases). The V gene's germline CDR1 is SGHRS and CDR2 YFSETQ. The CDR3 totals 14 residues. The CDR3 loop reads CASRPGQSQGTQYF. The CDR3 DNA sequence: TGCGCCAGCAGACCCGGACAGTCCCAAGGGACCCAGTACTTC. Combining the CDR3 with reference TRBV5-1 and TRBJ2-5 gives the whole variable domain KAGVTQTPRYLIKTRGQQVTLSCSPISGHRSVSWYQQTPGQGLQFLFEYFSETQRNKGNFPGRFSGRQFSNSRSEMNVSTLELGDSALYLCASRPGQSQGTQYFGPGTRLLVL.

V is TRBV2 and J is TRBJ1-4; the match to TRBD1 covers 9 bases. Looked up from germline, CDR1 is SNHLY and CDR2 is FYNNEI. The length of the CDR3 is 14 residues. J was trimmed by 7 bases and V by 4 bases; bases with no gene match: 4. CDR3: CASSGQGGTEKLFF. The CDR3 DNA reads as TGTGCCAGCAGTGGACAGGGGGGAACTGAAAAACTGTTTTTT.

This chain connects TRBV18 to TRBJ1-5; D not certain. Germline values: CDR1 KGHSH, CDR2 LQKENI. This CDR3 comprises 16 residues. V was trimmed by 0 bases and J by 7 bases, leaving 16 bases between them. CDR3 sequence: CASSPPSSGLQQPQHF. CDR3 coding DNA: TGTGCCAGCTCACCACCGTCATCGGGGTTACAACAGCCCCAGCATTTT.

This chain connects TRBV7-2 to TRBJ2-1; 7 nucleotides line up with TRBD2. The CDR3 has 14 residues. Per the germline V gene, CDR1 is SGHTA and CDR2 is FQGNSA. V lost 5 bases to trimming and J lost 6 bases; unmatched junction nucleotides: 7. The CDR3 reads CASSRRGGGNEQFF. The CDR3 nucleotides are TGTGCCAGCAGCCGGAGGGGCGGGGGCAATGAGCAGTTCTTC. Supplemented by reference TRBV7-2 and TRBJ2-1, the full variable domain reads GAGVSQSPSNKVTEKGKDVELRCDPISGHTALYWYRQSLGQGLEFLIYFQGNSAPDKSGLPSDRFSAERTGGSVSTLTIQRTQQEDSAVYLCASSRRGGGNEQFFGPGTRLTVL.

This clone was found a few times. The CDR3, as DNA: TGCGCCAGCAGCCTAGGGGGGACTAGCAGCACAGATACGCAGTATTTT. Its protein product is CASSLGGTSSTDTQYF. This chain connects TRBV5-1 to TRBJ2-3; 9 bases fit TRBD2. Per germline, CDR1 SGHRS and CDR2 YFSETQ. Losses at the gene ends were 4 bases for V and 0 bases for J; bases not matched to a gene: 6. There are 16 residues in the CDR3.

The chain has TRBV2 and TRBJ2-7, with 9 nucleotides matching TRBD1. The V gene end was trimmed by 8 bases and the J gene end by 4 bases; junction bases not matched to a gene: 6. This CDR3 contains 13 residues. Per germline, CDR1 SNHLY and CDR2 FYNNEI. In DNA, the CDR3 is TGTGCCAGCGCGACCGGGACAGGGTACGAGCAGTACTTC. It translates to CASATGTGYEQYF.

This clone has just one count. CDR3: CASIDRGKNEQYF. CDR3 DNA: TGTGCCAGCATTGACAGGGGGAAAAACGAGCAGTACTTC. The gene calls are TRBV27 and TRBJ2-7; TRBD1 matches at 9 bases. Germline V gives CDR1 MNHEY, CDR2 SMNVEV (reference sequence). V lost 7 bases and J lost 5; bases outside the gene matches: 6. The CDR3 is 13 residues long.

This sequence joins TRBV27 and TRBJ2-5, with TRBD1 matching over 7 bases. The CDR3 length is 16 residues. V lost 4 bases and J lost 1; bases outside the gene matches: 9. In germline, CDR1 is MNHEY, CDR2 SMNVEV (reference sequence). The CDR3 DNA reads TGTGCCAGCAGTTCTATGACGCGACAGGGCCAAGAGACCCAGTACTTC. This codes for CASSSMTRQGQETQYF.

The chain recombines TRBV6-5 with TRBJ1-2; 7 bases are a match to TRBD1. The germline CDR1 and CDR2 sequences are MNHEY and SVGAGI. The V and J ends lost 6 bases and 8 bases, in that order; junction bases with no gene match: 9. This CDR3 comprises 13 residues. CDR3 residues: CASSRDRAQGYTF. The DNA of the CDR3 is TGTGCCAGCAGCCGAGACAGGGCTCAAGGCTACACCTTC.

The chain uses TRBV2 and TRBJ1-1; 10 positions match TRBD1. V dropped 6 bases and J dropped 5; count of bases not matched to a gene: 6. Germline CDR1 and CDR2: SNHLY and FYNNEI. This CDR3 spans 14 amino acids. In DNA, the CDR3 is TGTGCCAGCAGCCAGGACAGGGGGGAGACTGAAGCTTTCTTT. Protein product: CASSQDRGETEAFF. The variable domain in full, with the rest retrieved from reference TRBV2 and TRBJ1-1, is EPEVTQTPSHQVTQMGQEVILRCVPISNHLYFYWYRQILGQKVEFLVSFYNNEISEKSEIFDDQFSVERPDGSNFTLKIRSTKLEDSAMYFCASSQDRGETEAFFGQGTRLTVV.

The rearrangement joins TRBV7-8 to TRBJ1-1; D might be TRBD1 (6 bases). Trimming left V 1 base short and J 7 bases short, with 19 bases between. The CDR3 spans 16 residues. Germline V gene sequence: CDR1 SGHVS, CDR2 FQNEAQ. CDR3 sequence reads: CASSLGTKQGAGEAFF. DNA of the CDR3: TGTGCCAGCAGCTTAGGGACGAAACAGGGTGCGGGTGAAGCTTTCTTT.

The rearrangement links TRBV6-2 or TRBV6-3 to TRBJ1-5; D unclear. This CDR3 comprises 14 residues. The ends were cut back, 2 bases at V and 8 bases at J, with 13 bases in the middle. Germline loops: CDR1 MNHEY, CDR2 SVGEGT. CDR3 sequence: CASSYVGGIKPQHF. The CDR3 DNA reads TGTGCCAGCAGTTACGTCGGAGGGATAAAGCCCCAGCATTTT.

A few counts support this clone. At one boundary the junction diverges from the germline segment, which might be a read error. The V and J genes are TRBV10-1 and TRBJ2-2; tentatively, D is TRBD2 (7 bases). This CDR3 is built from 15 residues. Germline lookup yields CDR1 WNHNN and CDR2 SYGVQD (reference sequence). The CDR3 loop is CARSGGGPGTGELFF. The CDR3 DNA is TGCGCCCGCAGTGGGGGGGGGCCAGGCACCGGGGAGCTGTTTTTT.

The rearrangement joins TRBV7-9 to TRBJ2-3; 10 positions agree with TRBD2. V was clipped by 5 bases and J by 1 base; unmatched bases: 6. There are 16 residues in the CDR3. CDR1 and CDR2 (germline): SEHNR, FQNEAQ (reference sequence). The CDR3 protein is CASSISGGRGTDTQYF. The CDR3 DNA reads as TGTGCCAGCAGCATTAGCGGGGGGCGGGGCACAGATACGCAGTATTTT. The full variable domain, completed using reference TRBV7-9 and TRBJ2-3, is DTGVSQNPRHKITKRGQNVTFRCDPISEHNRLYWYRQTLGQGPEFLTYFQNEAQLEKSRLLSDRFSAERPKGSFSTLEIQRTEQGDSAMYLCASSISGGRGTDTQYFGPGTRLTVL.

V gene TRBV20-1 combines with J gene TRBJ2-5; TRBD2 matches 7 bases. Looked up from germline, CDR1 is DFQATT and CDR2 is SNEGSKA (reference sequence). V gave up 3 bases and J gave up 0 bases; unmatched junction bases: 7. The CDR3 spans 15 residues. This chain's CDR3 is CSASEGGGYQETQYF. CDR3 sequence (DNA): TGCAGTGCTAGTGAGGGCGGGGGATACCAAGAGACCCAGTACTTC.

The genes are TRBV4-1 and TRBJ2-7, with 7 bases matching TRBD1. The CDR3 runs 16 residues. V lost 3 bases and J lost 3; bases outside the gene matches: 11. Germline assignment: CDR1 MGHRA and CDR2 YSYEKL. Written as DNA, the CDR3 is TGCGCCAGCAGCCAGCAGTTAGACAGGGCGATCTACGAGCAGTACTTC. Translating gives CASSQQLDRAIYEQYF.

The chain employs TRBV30 and TRBJ2-7, with 7 bases identical to TRBD2. Germline CDR1 and CDR2: GTSNPN and SVGIG (reference sequence). The trim removed 5 bases at V and 2 bases at J, leaving 3 bases unmatched. This CDR3 has 12 amino acids. This CDR3 reads CAWGGDPYEQYF. The DNA of the CDR3 is TGTGCCTGGGGGGGGGATCCCTACGAGCAGTACTTC.

The chain recombines TRBV30 with TRBJ1-3, with D perhaps matching TRBD1 (5 bases). Looked up from germline, CDR1 is GTSNPN and CDR2 is SVGIG (reference sequence). Trimming pared 4 bases from V and 3 bases from J, leaving 16 bases between. This CDR3 is 15 amino acids long. CDR3 DNA: TGTGCCTGGAACTTTCCAGGGAAAGTTGGAAACACCATATATTTT. Its protein product is CAWNFPGKVGNTIYF.

The rearrangement joins TRBV5-1 to TRBJ2-7, with a weak D call TRBD2 (5 bases). This CDR3 is built from 15 residues. Trimming stripped 0 bases from V and 0 bases from J, with 10 bases between. The germline V gene encodes CDR1 SGHRS and CDR2 YFSETQ. The CDR3 region has the DNA TGCGCCAGCAGCTTGGGAGGAGGCGTCTCCTACGAGCAGTACTTC. Amino acids: CASSLGGGVSYEQYF. Filled out from reference TRBV5-1 and TRBJ2-7, the complete variable domain reads KAGVTQTPRYLIKTRGQQVTLSCSPISGHRSVSWYQQTPGQGLQFLFEYFSETQRNKGNFPGRFSGRQFSNSRSEMNVSTLELGDSALYLCASSLGGGVSYEQYFGPGTRLTVT.

V usage is TRBV6-5 and J usage is TRBJ1-1; 11 bases are shared with TRBD1. The CDR3 totals 14 residues. Per germline, CDR1 MNHEY and CDR2 SVGAGI. The J segment lost 4 bases and the V segment lost 6 bases, leaving 4 bases of the junction unmatched. The CDR3 DNA reads as TGTGCCAGCAGGGGGGGGACAGGGGGCACTGAAGCTTTCTTT. Its protein is CASRGGTGGTEAFF.

The chain recombines TRBV24-1 with TRBJ2-3; a possible D gene is TRBD2 (5 bases). Germline values: CDR1 KGHDR, CDR2 SFDVKD. The CDR3 covers 16 residues. Trimming stripped 4 bases from V and 0 bases from J, with 13 bases between. CDR3 DNA sequence: TGTGCCACCAGTGACGTCCGAAGCGGTAGCACAGATACGCAGTATTTT. It specifies CATSDVRSGSTDTQYF.

This chain uses TRBV5-1 with TRBJ1-4; D remains ambiguous. Trimming removed 3 bases at V and 7 bases at J, with 10 bases between. This CDR3 is 13 amino acids long. Looked up from germline, CDR1 is SGHRS and CDR2 is YFSETQ. The CDR3 loop is CASSSNLGEKLFF. The CDR3 nucleotides read TGCGCCAGCAGCTCGAACCTCGGTGAAAAACTGTTTTTT. Using reference TRBV5-1 and TRBJ1-4 for the parts outside the CDR3, the full variable domain is KAGVTQTPRYLIKTRGQQVTLSCSPISGHRSVSWYQQTPGQGLQFLFEYFSETQRNKGNFPGRFSGRQFSNSRSEMNVSTLELGDSALYLCASSSNLGEKLFFGSGTQLSVL.

The gene calls are TRBV6-1 and TRBJ1-2; no definite D call. CDR1 MNHNS and CDR2 SASEGT come from the germline V gene. The CDR3 consists of 13 residues. Trimming left V 0 bases short and J 2 bases short, with 4 bases between. CDR3 residues: CASSEALNYGYTF. The DNA of the CDR3 is TGTGCCAGCAGTGAAGCACTAAACTATGGCTACACCTTC.

The CDR3 DNA is TGTGCCAGCAGTCTCAGTACTATAGTCTACTCTGGAAACACCATATATTTT. Its protein product is CASSLSTIVYSGNTIYF. This sequence joins TRBV6-6 and TRBJ1-3; D not certain. The CDR3 spans 17 residues. The germline V gene has CDR1 MNHNY and CDR2 SVGAGI (reference sequence). V dropped 5 bases and J dropped 0 bases, with 17 bases sitting between them.